These 25 T cell receptor beta chains originate from one sample sequenced in a study of T cell responses to AZD1222 COVID-19 vaccine. Here immunoSEQ multiplex PCR was the method, and the copy in TCRdb shows in-frame clones only, minus some. The sample gives some 190,000 clones, approximately 92% of which show up once; 1% to 1.5% is in the top ten. The sequencing used peripheral blood, collected on day 0 of AZD1222 vaccination. These receptors originate from an adult in good health.

The chain couples TRBV3-1 (or the pseudogene TRBV3-2) to TRBJ1-1, with D possibly TRBD1 on 5 matching bases. The CDR3 is made up of 16 amino acids. Trimming cost V 6 bases and J 6 bases, with 23 bases left between them. In germline, CDR1 is LGHDT, CDR2 YNNKEL (reference sequence). Here the CDR3 reads CASRPGHSGGESEAFF. The CDR3 region has the DNA TGTGCCAGCAGACCCGGACACAGCGGGGGGGAGTCTGAAGCTTTCTTT.

The V and J genes are TRBV5-1 and TRBJ2-1; D may be TRBD2 (5 bases). Looked up from germline, CDR1 is SGHRS and CDR2 is YFSETQ. The V end lost 7 bases, the J end lost 5 bases, and 19 bases lay between the germline ends. The length of the CDR3 is 15 residues. The CDR3 here is CASHPGGGLNNEQFF. The CDR3 nucleotides read TGCGCCAGCCACCCGGGCGGAGGCTTGAACAATGAGCAGTTCTTC.

This chain joins TRBV28 and TRBJ1-1; no clear D gene. Germline loops: CDR1 MDHEN, CDR2 SYDVKM. The CDR3 is made up of 16 amino acids. The V end lost 1 base, the J end lost 4 bases, and 16 bases lay between the germline ends. CDR3 nucleotide sequence: TGTGCCAGCAGTTTATCTTCGGGAGGGAGGGCCACTGAAGCTTTCTTT. Protein: CASSLSSGGRATEAFF.

The rearrangement links TRBV11-3 to TRBJ2-7, with D uncertain. This CDR3 is 12 amino acids long. CDR1 is SGHNT, CDR2 YENEEA, per germline. Trimming took 4 bases from V and 3 from J, leaving 7 bases between them. The CDR3 protein is CASSSDNYEQYF. As DNA, the CDR3 is TGTGCCAGCAGCTCCGACAACTACGAGCAGTACTTC.

The V call is TRBV18, the J call TRBJ2-3, with 7 bases matching TRBD2. The CDR3 covers 16 residues. After removal of 1 base from V and 0 bases from J, the junction contained 4 bases not matched to a gene. Germline V gives CDR1 KGHSH, CDR2 LQKENI. CDR3 in DNA: TGTGCCAGCTCACCACTTGGCGGGGGTAGCACAGATACGCAGTATTTT. Translated: CASSPLGGGSTDTQYF.

The chain has TRBV28 and TRBJ1-2; no reliable D call. There are 13 residues in the CDR3. Germline V gives CDR1 MDHEN, CDR2 SYDVKM. V lost 2 bases to trimming and J lost 8 bases, with 12 bases between them. This chain's CDR3 is CASSLGTVLGYTF. CDR3 nucleotide sequence: TGTGCCAGCAGTTTAGGAACTGTCTTAGGCTACACCTTC.

The rearrangement joins TRBV6-2 or TRBV6-3 to TRBJ1-1; maybe TRBD1 (6 bases). V lost 3 bases and J 1 base, leaving 9 bases between the germline ends. The CDR3 spans 14 residues. Germline-derived CDR1 and CDR2 are MNHEY and SVGEGT. The CDR3 DNA is TGTGCCAGCAGTTATGGGACATCGAACACTGAAGCTTTCTTT. This sequence encodes CASSYGTSNTEAFF.

As to this clone: The junction and the germline gene differ at one end; a read error may be behind it. The chain links TRBV9 to TRBJ1-3; D is ambiguous. The CDR3 spans 11 residues. CDR1 SGDLS and CDR2 YYNGEE come from the germline V gene. The CDR3 nucleotides are TGTGCCAGCAGCGTAGATCGAGAACTGGGGTTT. It specifies CASSVDRELGF.

This clone was detected once. This chain connects TRBV12-3 or TRBV12-4 to TRBJ1-3, with D possibly matching TRBD1 (6 bases). The CDR3 has 12 residues. Between the trimmed V and J ends, which lost 1 base and 11 bases, there was a span of 9 bases. This chain's CDR3 is CASSLGGGSIYF. For the CDR3, the DNA is TGTGCCAGCAGTTTAGGCGGGGGCTCCATATATTTT.

CDR3 coding DNA: TGTGCCAGCAGCGTTACAGGTAGCTCTGGAAACACCATATATTTT. Residues: CASSVTGSSGNTIYF. The rearrangement joins TRBV9 to TRBJ1-3, with D maybe TRBD1 (5 bases). This CDR3 contains 15 residues. V gave up 2 bases and J gave up 0 bases, with 9 bases separating them. The germline V gene has CDR1 SGDLS and CDR2 YYNGEE.

The table lists this clone with a count of one. The chain recombines TRBV18 with TRBJ2-5; D gene uncertain. Looked up from germline, CDR1 is KGHSH and CDR2 is LQKENI. Between the trimmed V and J ends, which lost 6 bases and 4 bases, there was a span of 18 bases. This CDR3 spans 15 amino acids. CDR3 loop: CASSPRGERGETQYF. CDR3 coding DNA: TGTGCCAGCTCGCCCCGTGGCGAAAGAGGAGAGACCCAGTACTTC. The complete variable domain, with remaining parts taken from reference TRBV18 and TRBJ2-5, reads NAGVMQNPRHLVRRRGQEARLRCSPMKGHSHVYWYRQLPEEGLKFMVYLQKENIIDESGMPKERFSAEFPKEGPSILRIQQVVRGDSAAYFCASSPRGERGETQYFGPGTRLLVL.

This clone was observed a few times. V usage is TRBV11-3 and J usage is TRBJ2-5; D ambiguous. CDR3 length equals 14 residues. The germline V and J ends were trimmed by 0 bases and 2 bases, with 7 bases remaining between them. CDR1 is SGHNT and CDR2 is YENEEA in the germline V gene. Here the CDR3 DNA reads TGTGCCAGCAGCTTAGACGGCCAACAAGAGACCCAGTACTTC. This encodes CASSLDGQQETQYF.

The CDR3 region is CASSLAGGGRIYGYTF. Written as DNA, the CDR3 is TGTGCCAGCAGTTTAGCTGGGGGGGGCCGCATCTATGGCTACACCTTC. This chain uses TRBV27 with TRBJ1-2, with D perhaps TRBD1 (6 bases). With 2 bases removed from V and 4 bases from J, the gap between germline ends came to 17 bases. The germline V gene encodes CDR1 MNHEY and CDR2 SMNVEV (reference sequence). The CDR3 has 16 residues.

The rearrangement joins TRBV7-2 to TRBJ2-3; D ambiguous. The CDR3 covers 13 residues. Germline V gene data show CDR1 as SGHTA and CDR2 as FQGNSA. Deletions cut 1 base from V and 5 bases from J, with 7 bases between. As DNA, the CDR3 is TGTGCCAGCAGCTTAGGGCGTGGAGATACGCAGTATTTT. Protein sequence: CASSLGRGDTQYF.

This chain joins TRBV18 and TRBJ2-1, with D unresolved. This CDR3 comprises 13 residues. Deletions cut 8 bases from V and 6 bases from J, with 14 bases between. Germline V gives CDR1 KGHSH, CDR2 LQKENI. The CDR3 here is CASIDEWANEQFF. CDR3 nucleotide sequence: TGTGCCAGCATCGACGAATGGGCCAATGAGCAGTTCTTC.

This clone was recorded once. The chain uses TRBV19 and TRBJ2-4; 9 bases agree with TRBD1. The germline V gene encodes CDR1 LNHDA and CDR2 SQIVND (reference sequence). The CDR3 contains 15 residues. The trim removed 3 bases at V and 8 bases at J, leaving 8 bases unmatched. The CDR3 protein is CASSMGWDRVDIQYF. The CDR3 DNA reads TGTGCCAGTAGTATGGGGTGGGACAGGGTTGACATTCAGTACTTC.

The chain links TRBV4-3 to TRBJ1-1; D gene unclear. Germline V gives CDR1 LGHNA, CDR2 YSLEER. The CDR3 is 13 residues long. With 0 bases removed from V and 2 bases from J, the gap between germline ends came to 4 bases. CDR3 nucleotide sequence: TGCGCCAGCAGCCAAGATCTAAACACTGAAGCTTTCTTT. It yields the protein CASSQDLNTEAFF.

The chain has TRBV7-8 and TRBJ1-2; D might be TRBD1 (6 bases). CDR1 and CDR2 (germline): SGHVS, FQNEAQ. The CDR3 length is 11 residues. V lost 5 bases and J 8 bases, leaving 9 bases between the germline ends. This CDR3 is CASSPGDGYTF. In DNA, the CDR3 is TGTGCCAGCAGCCCAGGGGACGGCTACACCTTC. Filled out from reference TRBV7-8 and TRBJ1-2, the complete variable domain reads GAGVSQSPRYKVAKRGQDVALRCDPISGHVSLFWYQQALGQGPEFLTYFQNEAQLDKSGLPSDRFFAERPEGSVSTLKIQRTQQEDSAVYLCASSPGDGYTFGSGTRLTVV.

The J gene is TRBJ1-1, the V gene TRBV24-1; no reliable D call. Trimming pared 4 bases from V and 10 bases from J, leaving 21 bases between. CDR3 size: 15 residues. Germline V gives CDR1 KGHDR, CDR2 SFDVKD. CDR3 protein: CATSDVPSGRSGAFF. CDR3 nucleotide sequence: TGTGCCACCAGTGACGTGCCCTCCGGGCGGAGCGGAGCTTTCTTT.

The chain carries TRBV30 and TRBJ1-1; D is ambiguous. V was trimmed by 4 bases and J by 1 base, leaving 16 bases between them. CDR3 size: 15 residues. Germline-derived CDR1 and CDR2 are GTSNPN and SVGIG (reference sequence). CDR3 in DNA: TGTGCCTGGAACGGCGTCGCGACGTGGAACACTGAAGCTTTCTTT. Its protein product is CAWNGVATWNTEAFF.

V is TRBV19 and J is TRBJ2-5, with 7 bases matching TRBD2. The junction had 1 base not matched to a gene; V was cut back by 1 base and J by 5 bases. The CDR3 has 13 residues. Germline V lookup: CDR1 LNHDA, CDR2 SQIVND (reference sequence). The CDR3: CASSIGSGETQYF. The CDR3 DNA follows: TGTGCCAGTAGTATAGGTAGCGGGGAGACCCAGTACTTC.

The rearrangement uses TRBV7-9 and TRBJ1-4; a possible D gene is TRBD1 (5 bases). The CDR3 consists of 13 residues. The V end was cut by 4 bases, the J end by 6 bases, with 9 bases between. Germline CDR1 is SEHNR and CDR2 is FQNEAQ (reference sequence). In nucleotides, the CDR3 is TGTGCCAGCAGCTCGCGGGGGGATGAAAAACTGTTTTTT. Amino acid sequence: CASSSRGDEKLFF.

Here the CDR3 DNA reads TGTGCCAGCAGTTTAGACAGGGAAACTGAAGCTTTCTTT. Its translation: CASSLDRETEAFF. This rearrangement joins TRBV2 to TRBJ1-1, with TRBD1 identical over 7 bases. Germline lookup yields CDR1 SNHLY and CDR2 FYNNEI. The CDR3 is 13 amino acids. J lost 5 bases, V lost 5 bases, and 5 bases had no gene match.

The V call is TRBV11-3, the J call TRBJ1-2, with D maybe TRBD1 (5 bases). The CDR3 has 12 residues. Between the trimmed V and J ends, which lost 6 bases and 6 bases, there was a span of 11 bases. Looked up from germline, CDR1 is SGHNT and CDR2 is YENEEA. The CDR3 sequence is CASSSGPDGYTF. Here the CDR3 DNA reads TGTGCCAGCAGTTCAGGGCCGGATGGCTACACCTTC. The full variable domain, completed using reference TRBV11-3 and TRBJ1-2, is EAGVVQSPRYKIIEKKQPVAFWCNPISGHNTLYWYLQNLGQGPELLIRYENEEAVDDSQLPKDRFSAERLKGVDSTLKIQPAELGDSAVYLCASSSGPDGYTFGSGTRLTVV.

The rearrangement joins TRBV3-1 (or the pseudogene TRBV3-2) to TRBJ2-1; a possible D gene is TRBD2 (6 bases). The CDR3 contains 15 residues. Per the germline V gene, CDR1 is LGHDT and CDR2 is YNNKEL (reference sequence). The V end was cut by 4 bases, the J end by 3 bases, with 13 bases between. The CDR3 sequence: CASSLRGLGYNEQFF. CDR3 coding DNA: TGTGCCAGCAGCCTGCGGGGACTGGGCTACAATGAGCAGTTCTTC.